The TCR beta chain described here comes from a study of cytomegalovirus exposure and HLA in healthy donors. Researchers ran the PCR with 60 Vbeta and 13 Jbeta primers. The protocol was immunoSEQ multiplex PCR, while the TCRdb copy is restricted to in-frame clones and leaves out a portion. The table lists 95,000 to 150,000 clones, 70% to 90% of them singletons. Germline CDR1 and CDR2: SGHTA and FQGNSA. Trimming left V 5 bases short and J 6 bases short, with 19 bases between. The CDR3 is 15 residues long. Broader study findings: A later analysis by the authors found several of the most significant clusters apparently linked to common viral pathogens. A missense variant in DCLRE1C was later tied to TCR beta V- and J-gene trimming. The classifier, whose performance was assessed in both the original and validation cohorts, reportedly diagnosed cytomegalovirus status with high specificity and sensitivity.

A remark on this clone: Its antigen remains unidentified.

This TCR was sampled from a man aged 35 to 55 in good health and CMV-seronegative. The chain employs TRBV7-2 and TRBJ1-2, with D possibly TRBD1 on 6 matching bases. The sequenced material came from PBMCs. CDR3 sequence (DNA): TGTGCCAGCAGCCCAGCGGTGCAGGGGAAGGATGGCTACACCTTC. Its protein is CASSPAVQGKDGYTF.